The sequence of this TCR beta chain was determined in a study of T-cell reconstitution after alpha-beta-depleted transplantation in children (dated by TCRdb to the mid-2010s). Context from the whole study: Using TCR repertoire profiling, the study followed T-cell immune reconstitution in a quantitative way in children after TCRalphabeta/CD19-depleted allogeneic hematopoietic cell transplantation.

The CDR3 runs 17 amino acids, cysteine and phenylalanine included. Only CDR3 DNA remains: 51 bases, in frame from the first base. V loses 3 bases of germline sequence and J loses 4 bases, and the interval between the two ends is 19 bases. The sample's treatment or condition label is to be understood as: allogeneic hematopoietic cell transplantation with graft depleted of TCRalphabeta T cells and CD19 B cells. The transplant recipients were children given TCRalphabeta/CD19-depleted allogeneic hematopoietic cell grafts. General conclusions and limits of the study: About two months after transplant, the apparently early recovery of alphabetaT-cell counts reportedly depended on just several hundred clones that had expanded rapidly and came from non-depleted graft cells. Over the following months the frequencies of hyperexpanded clones went down, and after one year T-cell counts and TCRbeta diversity were mostly credited to newly produced T cells. In some patients, the high TCRbeta diversity seen at day 60 was put down to recipient T cells and intrathymic progenitors that had survived conditioning.

This clonotype was seen a few times. The antigen it binds to is not known. No much larger clone exists at a distance of one base, and base qualities are not known. Libraries were made using PCR. Sequencing was carried out with an Illumina HiSeq 2500. To normalize quantification of the TCRbeta repertoire, the TCR libraries were built with molecular barcoding that relied on unique molecular identifiers. The public reads were reprocessed in TCRdb via fastp at Q25 and MiXCR, keeping in-frame beta chains. CDR3 protein duplicates are merged, each entry listing the most common genes and DNA. For this sample there are 500,000 to 650,000 distinct CDR3 sequences; roughly 13% appear just once. About 2.2% of the sample is held by the ten biggest clonotypes.

The chain was built from TRBV12-3 or TRBV12-4 and TRBJ2-1; the D segment is perhaps TRBD1 or TRBD2, each sharing 7 matched bases. Specimen: PBMCs, mostly from graft donor cells, collected 360 days after TCRalphabeta/CD19-depleted stem cell transplant. The TCR comes from a male patient younger than 18 who had a stem cell transplant for acute myeloid leukemia, so the T cells may come from the graft donor. The CDR3 is CASSLIRGGGIYNEQFF. The bases read TGTGCCAGCAGTTTGATCAGGGGGGGAGGAATATACAATGAGCAGTTCTTC.